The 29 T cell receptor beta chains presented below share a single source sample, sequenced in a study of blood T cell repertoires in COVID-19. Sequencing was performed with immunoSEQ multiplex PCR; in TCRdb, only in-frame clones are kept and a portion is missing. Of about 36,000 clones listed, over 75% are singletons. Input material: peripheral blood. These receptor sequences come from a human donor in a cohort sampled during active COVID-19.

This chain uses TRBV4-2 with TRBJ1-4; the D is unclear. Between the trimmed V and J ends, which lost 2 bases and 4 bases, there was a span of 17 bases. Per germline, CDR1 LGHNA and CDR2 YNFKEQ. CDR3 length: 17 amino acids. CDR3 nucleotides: TGTGCCAGCAGCCAACTCGGAGAGGGCCACCTTAATGAAAAACTGTTTTTT. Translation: CASSQLGEGHLNEKLFF.

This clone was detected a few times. The CDR3 protein is CASSSQAMRGGGDTGELFF. The CDR3, as DNA: TGTGCCAGCAGTTCACAGGCAATGAGAGGGGGCGGGGACACCGGGGAGCTGTTTTTT. V is TRBV28 and J is TRBJ2-2; tentative D call: TRBD1 (7 bases). The CDR3 has 19 amino acids. Germline CDR1 is MDHEN and CDR2 is SYDVKM. The V end lost 4 bases, the J end lost 3 bases, and 24 bases lay between the germline ends.

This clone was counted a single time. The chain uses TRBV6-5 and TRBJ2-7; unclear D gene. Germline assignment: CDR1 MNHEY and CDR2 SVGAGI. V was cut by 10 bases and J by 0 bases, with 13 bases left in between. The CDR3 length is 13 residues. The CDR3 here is CATRGDTSYEQYF. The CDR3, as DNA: TGTGCCACCCGCGGTGATACCTCCTACGAGCAGTACTTC.

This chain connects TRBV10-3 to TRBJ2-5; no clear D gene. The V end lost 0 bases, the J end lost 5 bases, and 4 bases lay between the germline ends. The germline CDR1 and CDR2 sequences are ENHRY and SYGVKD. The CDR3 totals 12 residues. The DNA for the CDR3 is TGTGCCATCAGTGAGTCTAGCGAGACCCAGTACTTC. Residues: CAISESSETQYF.

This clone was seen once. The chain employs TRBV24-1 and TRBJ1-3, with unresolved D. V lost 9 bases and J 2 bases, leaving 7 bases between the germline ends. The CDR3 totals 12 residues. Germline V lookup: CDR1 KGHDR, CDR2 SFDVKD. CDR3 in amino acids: CATGGAGNTIYF. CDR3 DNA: TGTGCCACCGGCGGAGCTGGAAACACCATATATTTT.

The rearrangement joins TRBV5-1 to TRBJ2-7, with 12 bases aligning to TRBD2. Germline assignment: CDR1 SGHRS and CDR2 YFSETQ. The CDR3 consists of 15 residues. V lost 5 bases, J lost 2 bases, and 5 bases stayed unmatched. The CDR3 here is CASSSWTSGTYEQYF. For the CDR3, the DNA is TGCGCCAGCAGTTCCTGGACTAGCGGGACCTACGAGCAGTACTTC.

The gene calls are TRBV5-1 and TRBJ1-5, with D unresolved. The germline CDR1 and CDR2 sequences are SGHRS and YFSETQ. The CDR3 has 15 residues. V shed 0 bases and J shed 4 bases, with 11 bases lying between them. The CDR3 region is CASSLGHEINQPQHF. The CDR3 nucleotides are TGCGCCAGCAGCTTGGGGCACGAAATTAATCAGCCCCAGCATTTT.

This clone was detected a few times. Here the CDR3 reads CASSPDGQGNTIYF. CDR3 nucleotides: TGCGCCAGCAGCCCTGACGGACAAGGAAACACCATATATTTT. The rearrangement joins TRBV5-1 to TRBJ1-3, with D possibly TRBD1 on 5 matching bases. CDR3 length equals 14 residues. V lost 4 bases and J lost 4, with 12 bases in between. From germline, CDR1 is SGHRS and CDR2 YFSETQ.

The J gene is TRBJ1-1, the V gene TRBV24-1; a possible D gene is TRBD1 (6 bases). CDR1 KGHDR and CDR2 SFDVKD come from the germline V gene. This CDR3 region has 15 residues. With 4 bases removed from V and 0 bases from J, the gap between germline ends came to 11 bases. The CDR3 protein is CATSERQDMNTEAFF. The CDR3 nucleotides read TGTGCCACCAGTGAGAGACAGGATATGAACACTGAAGCTTTCTTT.

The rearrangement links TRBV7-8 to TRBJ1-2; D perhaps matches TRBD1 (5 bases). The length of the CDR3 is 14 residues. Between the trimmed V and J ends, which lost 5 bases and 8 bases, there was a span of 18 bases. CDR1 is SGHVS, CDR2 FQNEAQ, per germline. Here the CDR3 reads CASSENQGRRGYTF. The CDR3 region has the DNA TGTGCCAGCAGCGAAAACCAGGGAAGACGGGGCTACACCTTC. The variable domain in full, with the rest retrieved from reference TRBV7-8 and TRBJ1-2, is GAGVSQSPRYKVAKRGQDVALRCDPISGHVSLFWYQQALGQGPEFLTYFQNEAQLDKSGLPSDRFFAERPEGSVSTLKIQRTQQEDSAVYLCASSENQGRRGYTFGSGTRLTVV.

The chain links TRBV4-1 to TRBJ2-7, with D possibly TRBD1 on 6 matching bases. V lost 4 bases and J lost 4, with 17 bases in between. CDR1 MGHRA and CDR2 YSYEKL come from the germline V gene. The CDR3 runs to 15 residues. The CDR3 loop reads CASSPLLDRDYEQYF. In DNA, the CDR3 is TGCGCCAGCAGCCCCCTTCTGGACAGAGATTACGAGCAGTACTTC.

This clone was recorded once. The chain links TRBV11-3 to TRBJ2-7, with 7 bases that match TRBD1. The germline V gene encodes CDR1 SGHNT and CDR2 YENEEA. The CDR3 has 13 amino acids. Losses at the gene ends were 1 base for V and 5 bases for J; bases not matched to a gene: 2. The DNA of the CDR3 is TGTGCCAGCAGCTTAGTAGGGACAGACGAGCAGTACTTC. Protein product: CASSLVGTDEQYF.

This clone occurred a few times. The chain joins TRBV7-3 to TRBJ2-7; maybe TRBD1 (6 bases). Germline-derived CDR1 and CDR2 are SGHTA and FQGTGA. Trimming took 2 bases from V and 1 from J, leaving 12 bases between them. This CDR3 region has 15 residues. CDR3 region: CASSLQGMGSYEQYF. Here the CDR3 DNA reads TGTGCCAGCAGCTTACAGGGGATGGGGTCCTACGAGCAGTACTTC.

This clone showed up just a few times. This CDR3 reads CAWSRVDSRGNTIYF. The CDR3 nucleotides are TGTGCCTGGAGTCGAGTGGACAGCAGAGGAAACACCATATATTTT. This sequence joins TRBV30 and TRBJ1-3; D is possibly TRBD1 (6 bases). CDR1 is GTSNPN and CDR2 is SVGIG in the germline V gene (reference sequence). Trimming took off 2 bases at V and 4 bases at J, with 15 bases between the two ends. This CDR3 spans 15 amino acids.

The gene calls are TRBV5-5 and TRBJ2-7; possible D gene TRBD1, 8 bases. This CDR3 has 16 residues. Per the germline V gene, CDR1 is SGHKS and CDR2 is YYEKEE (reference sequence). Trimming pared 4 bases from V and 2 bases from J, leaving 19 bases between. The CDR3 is CASSLTTGGTTYEQYF. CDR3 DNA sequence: TGTGCCAGCAGCCTAACCACAGGGGGGACTACCTACGAGCAGTACTTC.

CDR3 nucleotide sequence: TGCGCCAGCAGTAGCGGGGGGAAAGAGACCCAGTACTTC. This translates into CASSSGGKETQYF. The rearrangement uses TRBV10-1 and TRBJ2-5; 9 nucleotides align to TRBD2. In germline, CDR1 is WNHNN, CDR2 SYGVQD (reference sequence). J was trimmed by 3 bases and V by 5 bases; bases with no gene match: 1. The CDR3 extends over 13 amino acids.

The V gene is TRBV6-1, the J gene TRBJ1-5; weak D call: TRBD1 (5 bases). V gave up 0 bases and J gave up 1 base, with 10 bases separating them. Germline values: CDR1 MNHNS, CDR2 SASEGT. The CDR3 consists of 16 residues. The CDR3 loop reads CASSEAGGVSNQPQHF. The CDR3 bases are TGTGCCAGCAGTGAAGCGGGGGGGGTGAGCAATCAGCCCCAGCATTTT.

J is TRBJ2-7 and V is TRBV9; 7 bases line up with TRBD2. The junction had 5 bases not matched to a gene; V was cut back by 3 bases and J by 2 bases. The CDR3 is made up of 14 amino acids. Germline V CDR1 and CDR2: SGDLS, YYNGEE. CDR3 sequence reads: CASSEQGGPYEQYF. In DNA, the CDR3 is TGTGCCAGCAGCGAGCAGGGAGGGCCCTACGAGCAGTACTTC.

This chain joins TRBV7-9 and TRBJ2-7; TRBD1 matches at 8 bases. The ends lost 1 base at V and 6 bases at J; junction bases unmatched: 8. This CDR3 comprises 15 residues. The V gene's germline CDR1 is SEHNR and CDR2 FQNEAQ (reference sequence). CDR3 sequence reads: CASSLGSGGQGEQYF. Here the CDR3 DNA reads TGTGCCAGCAGCTTAGGGTCAGGGGGCCAAGGCGAGCAGTACTTC.

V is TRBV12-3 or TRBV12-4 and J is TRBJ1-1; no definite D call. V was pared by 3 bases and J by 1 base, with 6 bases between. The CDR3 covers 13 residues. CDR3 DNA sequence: TGTGCCAGCAGTTTTACGAGGAACACTGAAGCTTTCTTT. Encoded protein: CASSFTRNTEAFF.

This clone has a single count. CDR3 loop: CASAPIPGQEAFF. The DNA of the CDR3 is TGCGCCAGCGCCCCGATCCCGGGACAAGAAGCTTTCTTT. The rearrangement links TRBV5-1 to TRBJ1-1; D is perhaps TRBD1 (6 bases). Germline V lookup: CDR1 SGHRS, CDR2 YFSETQ. Trimming took 7 bases from V and 8 from J, leaving 18 bases between them. CDR3 length: 13 amino acids.

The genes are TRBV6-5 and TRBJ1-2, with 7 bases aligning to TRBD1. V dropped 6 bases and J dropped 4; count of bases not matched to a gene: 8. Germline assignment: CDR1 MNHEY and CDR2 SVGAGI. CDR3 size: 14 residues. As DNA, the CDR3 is TGTGCCAGCAGCCGACAGGGATTTGGCTATGGCTACACCTTC. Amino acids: CASSRQGFGYGYTF.

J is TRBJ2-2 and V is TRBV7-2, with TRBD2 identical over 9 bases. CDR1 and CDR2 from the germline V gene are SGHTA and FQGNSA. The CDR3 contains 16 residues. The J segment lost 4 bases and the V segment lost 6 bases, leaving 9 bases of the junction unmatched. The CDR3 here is CASRPRASGTTGELFF. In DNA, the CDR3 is TGTGCCAGCAGACCCAGGGCTAGCGGGACCACCGGGGAGCTGTTTTTT.

The CDR3 nucleotides are TGTGCCAGCAGCCGCGCCCCGGGGGCAGGGGGGCGAGAAAAACTGTTTTTT. The encoded protein is CASSRAPGAGGREKLFF. The chain employs TRBV4-2 and TRBJ1-4, with 7 nucleotides matching TRBD1. CDR1 and CDR2 (germline): LGHNA, YNFKEQ. This CDR3 spans 17 amino acids. J lost 8 bases, V lost 4 bases, and 16 bases had no gene match.

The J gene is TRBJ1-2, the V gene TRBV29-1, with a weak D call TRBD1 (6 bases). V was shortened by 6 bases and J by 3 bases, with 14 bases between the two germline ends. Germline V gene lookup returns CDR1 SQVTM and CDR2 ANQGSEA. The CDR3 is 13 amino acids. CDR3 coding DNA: TGCAGCGTGACCAGGGGTTCGGACTATGGCTACACCTTC. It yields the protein CSVTRGSDYGYTF.

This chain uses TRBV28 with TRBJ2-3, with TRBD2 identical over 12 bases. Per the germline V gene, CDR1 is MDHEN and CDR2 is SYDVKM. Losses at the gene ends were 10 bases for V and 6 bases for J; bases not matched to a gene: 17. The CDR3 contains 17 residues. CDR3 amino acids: CATGRAGLAGREDTQYF. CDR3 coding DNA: TGTGCCACCGGCAGGGCGGGACTAGCGGGTAGGGAGGATACGCAGTATTTT.

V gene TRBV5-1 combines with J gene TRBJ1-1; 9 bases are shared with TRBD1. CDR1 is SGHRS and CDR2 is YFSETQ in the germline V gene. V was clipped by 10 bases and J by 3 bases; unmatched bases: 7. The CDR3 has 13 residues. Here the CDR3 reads CAGDRDRDTEAFF. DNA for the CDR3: TGCGCCGGGGACAGGGACCGTGACACTGAAGCTTTCTTT. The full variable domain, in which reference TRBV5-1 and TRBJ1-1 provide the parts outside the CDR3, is KAGVTQTPRYLIKTRGQQVTLSCSPISGHRSVSWYQQTPGQGLQFLFEYFSETQRNKGNFPGRFSGRQFSNSRSEMNVSTLELGDSALYLCAGDRDRDTEAFFGQGTRLTVV.

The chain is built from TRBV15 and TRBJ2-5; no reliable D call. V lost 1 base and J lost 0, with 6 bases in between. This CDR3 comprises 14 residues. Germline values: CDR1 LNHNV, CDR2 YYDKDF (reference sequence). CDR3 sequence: CATSRAPYQETQYF. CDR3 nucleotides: TGTGCCACCAGCAGAGCTCCGTACCAAGAGACCCAGTACTTC.

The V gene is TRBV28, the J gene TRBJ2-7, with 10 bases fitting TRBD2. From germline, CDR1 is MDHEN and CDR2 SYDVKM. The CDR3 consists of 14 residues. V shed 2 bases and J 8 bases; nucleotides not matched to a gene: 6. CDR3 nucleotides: TGTGCCAGCAGTTTACTAGCGGGAGTCGTACAGCAGTACTTC. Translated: CASSLLAGVVQQYF.